This TCR beta chain was sequenced in a study of blood T cells in healthy people across ages. A J-beta primer mix and a sample-barcoded 5' primer were used in a second PCR of about 6 to 12 cycles. TCRdb passed the 5' RACE reads through MiXCR, listing each CDR3 protein once. This table holds just over 1 million distinct CDR3 sequences, around 45% found once. Per the germline V gene, CDR1 is MNHEY and CDR2 is SVGAGI. The V segment lost 7 bases and the J segment 7 bases; nucleotides outside the gene matches: 14. The length of the CDR3 is 15 residues. Sequencing used blood. The receptor's source is an older woman in good health. V is TRBV6-5 and J is TRBJ1-2; 8 positions match TRBD1. The CDR3 protein is CASTLLFQGATGYTF. In nucleotides, the CDR3 is TGTGCCAGCACCCTACTTTTCCAGGGGGCAACTGGCTACACCTTC.